The clone carrying this T cell receptor (beta chain) was detected a few times. Using its own MiXCR run on the RACE reads, TCRdb lists one record per CDR3 protein. The table has around 150,000 distinct CDR3 sequences, roughly 25% seen once. The CDR3 runs to 17 residues. The V and J ends lost 0 bases and 5 bases respectively, with 18 bases between them. Looked up from germline, CDR1 is LGHNA and CDR2 is YSLEER. The sample comes from a study of human T cells and chemical hapten exposure. Study-level information: The cohort included alopecia areata under or over 50% scalp, totalis and universalis.

Time point in this sample: patch test 3, about 24 weeks after DPC sensitization. Treatment meaning: therapeutic diphenylcyclopropenone sensitization with weekly scalp DPC. Sequenced material: whole blood, taken in connection with sensitization to the hapten diphenylcyclopropenone (DPC). The receptor was derived from a woman aged 18-29 years with alopecia areata. Some clones in this sample may be carry-over from other donors' samples. V usage is TRBV4-3 and J usage is TRBJ2-3; D gene ambiguous. The CDR3 reads CASSQELLARGIDTQYF. In DNA, the CDR3 is TGCGCCAGCAGCCAAGAGCTATTGGCCCGTGGAATAGATACGCAGTATTTT.